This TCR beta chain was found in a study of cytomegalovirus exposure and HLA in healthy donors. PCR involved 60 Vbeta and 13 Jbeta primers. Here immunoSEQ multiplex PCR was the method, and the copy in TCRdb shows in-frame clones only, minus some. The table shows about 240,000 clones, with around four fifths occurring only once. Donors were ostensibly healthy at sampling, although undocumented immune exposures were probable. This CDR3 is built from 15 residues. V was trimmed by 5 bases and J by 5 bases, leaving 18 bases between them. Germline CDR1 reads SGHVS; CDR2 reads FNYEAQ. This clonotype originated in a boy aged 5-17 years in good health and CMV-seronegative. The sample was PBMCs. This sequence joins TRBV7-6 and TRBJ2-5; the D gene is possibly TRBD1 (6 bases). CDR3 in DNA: TGTGCCAGCAGCCAGGGACACTTGGCCAGGGAGACCCAGTACTTC. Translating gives CASSQGHLARETQYF. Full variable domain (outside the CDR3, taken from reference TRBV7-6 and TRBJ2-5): GAGVSQSPRYKVTKRGQDVALRCDPISGHVSLYWYRQALGQGPEFLTYFNYEAQQDKSGLPNDRFSAERPEGSISTLTIQRTEQRDSAMYRCASSQGHLARETQYFGPGTRLLVL.